The 20 T cell receptor beta chains given below trace back to one sample, sequenced in a study of blood T cells in healthy people across ages. A second about 7 to 11 cycle PCR used barcoded and J-beta primers. TCRdb reprocessed the 5' RACE reads with MiXCR, giving one entry per CDR3 protein. Of approximately 1.5 million distinct CDR3 sequences in the sample, about 35% were seen once. Sequencing input: blood. The receptor source for this set is a woman aged 25 to 39 in good health.

This clonotype occurred a few times. V gene TRBV6-5 combines with J gene TRBJ1-1; D possibly corresponds to TRBD1 (6 bases). CDR3 size: 14 residues. V was cut by 0 bases and J by 8 bases, with 13 bases left in between. The V gene's germline CDR1 is MNHEY and CDR2 SVGAGI. In nucleotides, the CDR3 is TGTGCCAGCAGTTACTCGATAGGAACAGGGGAAGCTTTCTTT. Amino acid sequence: CASSYSIGTGEAFF.

This rearrangement joins TRBV28 to TRBJ2-3; a possible D gene is TRBD2 (6 bases). This CDR3 has 17 amino acids. V lost 6 bases, J lost 3 bases, and 22 bases lay in between. Germline CDR1 is MDHEN and CDR2 is SYDVKM. CDR3 nucleotides: TGTGCCAGCAGGCCCCACTTGAGGGAGGTTTATACAGATACGCAGTATTTT. Translating it yields CASRPHLREVYTDTQYF.

As for this clonotype: A much larger clone differs by one base, so this may be a read error. The chain links TRBV29-1 to TRBJ1-1; D unclear. Per germline, CDR1 SQVTM and CDR2 ANQGSEA. Trimming took off 5 bases at V and 1 base at J, with 11 bases between the two ends. The CDR3 contains 13 residues. The CDR3 sequence is CSVISEENTEAFF. CDR3 nucleotides: TGCAGCGTTATCTCAGAGGAGAACACTGAAGCTTTCTTT.

This sequence joins TRBV27 and TRBJ1-4; a possible D gene is TRBD1 (6 bases). This CDR3 region has 13 residues. The V end lost 6 bases, the J end lost 8 bases, and 13 bases lay between the germline ends. CDR1 MNHEY and CDR2 SMNVEV come from the germline V gene (reference sequence). The CDR3 is CASSPGGAEKLFF. CDR3 DNA sequence: TGTGCCAGCAGCCCTGGGGGGGCAGAAAAACTGTTTTTT.

The rearrangement joins TRBV29-1 to TRBJ2-7; 11 bases align to TRBD2. This CDR3 contains 15 residues. CDR1 is SQVTM and CDR2 is ANQGSEA in the germline V gene. V shed 4 bases, J shed 0 bases, and the junction held 5 bases outside the gene matches. The CDR3 protein is CSVGKTSGVSYEQYF. CDR3 DNA sequence: TGCAGCGTTGGAAAGACTAGCGGGGTCTCCTACGAGCAGTACTTC.

The chain links TRBV30 to TRBJ2-3; D could derive from TRBD1 or TRBD2 (6 bases each). CDR1 and CDR2 from the germline V gene are GTSNPN and SVGIG (reference sequence). This CDR3 contains 15 residues. Deletions cut 0 bases from V and 4 bases from J, with 14 bases between. The CDR3 reads CAWSVGASDSDTQYF. The CDR3 bases are TGTGCCTGGAGTGTGGGGGCTAGCGATTCAGATACGCAGTATTTT.

This sequence joins TRBV3-1 and TRBJ1-6; D gene unclear. The CDR3 contains 13 residues. Germline-derived CDR1 and CDR2 are LGHDT and YNNKEL (reference sequence). Trimming pared 0 bases from V and 11 bases from J, leaving 8 bases between. CDR3 residues: CASSQDRRAPLHF. The CDR3 DNA is TGTGCCAGCAGCCAAGATCGGCGGGCACCCCTCCACTTT.

This clonotype was recorded once. A much larger clone differs from this one at a single base, so this may be a read error. This chain uses TRBV20-1 with TRBJ2-1, with D maybe TRBD1 (6 bases). The germline CDR1 and CDR2 sequences are DFQATT and SNEGSKA (reference sequence). CDR3 length equals 13 residues. Written as DNA, the CDR3 is TGCACCCGGACAGAGTGGACCTACAATGGGCAGTTCTTC. The encoded protein is CTRTEWTYNGQFF.

Only a few counts were recorded for this clonotype. This chain joins TRBV9 and TRBJ2-3; 8 bases agree with TRBD2. This CDR3 comprises 16 residues. Germline V gene data show CDR1 as SGDLS and CDR2 as YYNGEE. The junction had 12 bases not matched to a gene; V was cut back by 3 bases and J by 6 bases. This CDR3 is CASSGERGRRRDTQYF. Here the CDR3 DNA reads TGTGCCAGCAGCGGGGAGCGGGGGCGGAGAAGGGATACGCAGTATTTT.

The J gene is TRBJ2-1, the V gene TRBV6-5; 7 nucleotides match TRBD1. Germline V gives CDR1 MNHEY, CDR2 SVGAGI. There are 13 residues in the CDR3. V lost 2 bases, J lost 7 bases, and 2 bases stayed unmatched. CDR3 sequence reads: CASSYARGNEQFF. The CDR3 DNA reads TGTGCCAGCAGTTACGCCAGGGGGAATGAGCAGTTCTTC.

This clonotype was seen more than once but under ten times. The V gene is TRBV7-9, the J gene TRBJ1-2; D not certain. Germline V gives CDR1 SEHNR, CDR2 FQNEAQ (reference sequence). The CDR3 has 12 residues. V was shortened by 1 base and J by 8 bases, with 8 bases between the two germline ends. The CDR3 protein is CASSLESRGYTF. Written as DNA, the CDR3 is TGTGCCAGCAGCTTAGAGTCGAGGGGCTACACCTTC.

The chain couples TRBV4-1 to TRBJ2-7; the D gene is possibly TRBD2 (6 bases). The DNA end lines up better with TRBJ2-5; the J call may be wrong. Germline CDR1 MGHRA, CDR2 YSYEKL. The CDR3 loop spans 17 amino acids. DNA of the CDR3: TGCGCCAGCAGCCAAGAGTCGGTCCGGGAGTGGTGGGAGACCCAGTACTTC. It encodes CASSQESVREWWETQYF.

The chain carries TRBV20-1 and TRBJ1-4, with D hard to call. The germline gives CDR1 DFQATT, CDR2 SNEGSKA (reference sequence). Trimming cost V 3 bases and J 3 bases, with 11 bases left between them. The CDR3 is made up of 14 amino acids. In DNA form, the CDR3 reads TGCAGTGCTAGTGGAGGATTTGCTAATGAAAAACTGTTTTTT. Protein product: CSASGGFANEKLFF.

Comments on this clonotype: This may come from a read error, since a much larger clone is one base off. V and J are TRBV4-2 and TRBJ2-7, with 9 bases that match TRBD1. In germline, CDR1 is LGHNA, CDR2 YNFKEQ. The CDR3 is 15 residues long. This chain's CDR3 is CANSQGQGLGDEQYF. CDR3 in DNA: TGTGCCAACAGCCAAGGACAGGGGTTAGGGGACGAGCAGTACTTC.

Only a few counts were recorded for this clonotype. The genes are TRBV4-1 and TRBJ1-2; 11 nucleotides line up with TRBD1. The CDR3 loop spans 15 amino acids. CDR1 is MGHRA, CDR2 YSYEKL, per germline. The junction had 8 bases not matched to a gene; V was cut back by 4 bases and J by 7 bases. DNA for the CDR3: TGCGCCAGCAGCCCGTACGGGACAGGGGGGAGTGGCTACACCTTC. Translated: CASSPYGTGGSGYTF.

The chain carries TRBV28 and TRBJ2-7; D might be TRBD2 (5 bases). This CDR3 region has 13 residues. Germline lookup yields CDR1 MDHEN and CDR2 SYDVKM. V lost 6 bases, J lost 3 bases, and 12 bases lay in between. CDR3 amino acids: CASRPSGVYEQYF. CDR3 coding DNA: TGTGCCAGCAGACCAAGCGGAGTCTACGAGCAGTACTTC.

This clonotype was recorded many times. The rearrangement links TRBV15 to TRBJ2-7; TRBD1 might be the D (6 bases). Germline CDR1 reads LNHNV; CDR2 reads YYDKDF (reference sequence). The CDR3 loop spans 13 amino acids. Trimming stripped 0 bases from V and 6 bases from J, with 9 bases between. In DNA form, the CDR3 reads TGTGCCACCAGCAGAGACAGGGGTAGCGAGCAGTACTTC. It specifies CATSRDRGSEQYF.

This chain joins TRBV4-2 and TRBJ1-1; the match to TRBD1 covers 7 bases. This CDR3 region has 16 residues. V was clipped by 6 bases and J by 5 bases; unmatched bases: 15. The germline CDR1 and CDR2 sequences are LGHNA and YNFKEQ. The CDR3 DNA is TGTGCCAGCAGGAGCAGCTCAGGGGGTTTCAGAACTGAAGCTTTCTTT. This sequence encodes CASRSSSGGFRTEAFF.

This clonotype was picked up a small number of times. This sequence joins TRBV9 and TRBJ1-1; no clear D. The CDR3 runs 14 residues. Germline CDR1 reads SGDLS; CDR2 reads YYNGEE. Trimming pared 0 bases from V and 1 base from J, leaving 7 bases between. The CDR3 protein is CASSVAGSNTEAFF. Here the CDR3 DNA reads TGTGCCAGCAGCGTAGCGGGATCGAACACTGAAGCTTTCTTT.

This chain connects TRBV28 to TRBJ2-7; TRBD2 matches 8 bases. This CDR3 contains 14 residues. The V segment lost 7 bases and the J segment 3 bases; nucleotides outside the gene matches: 8. Germline assignment: CDR1 MDHEN and CDR2 SYDVKM. CDR3 nucleotides: TGTGCCAGCAACACGGGAGGGACCGGCTACGAGCAGTACTTC. This gives the protein CASNTGGTGYEQYF.